This TCR beta chain was observed in a study of T-cell memory formation after mild COVID-19. Turning to the study itself: Clusters were largely donor specific. Study observations and caveats: The pre-infection memory compartment contained some responding clones, suggesting cross-reactive memory joined.

One entry per CDR3 protein results from TCRdb running MiXCR on the 5' RACE reads. The sample records roughly 620,000 distinct CDR3 sequences, roughly 18% being singletons. In this sample, this clonotype turned up a few times. Its antigen is not known. The length of the CDR3 is 17 residues. V lost 5 bases to trimming and J lost 5 bases, with 23 bases between them. Germline CDR1 is MNHNS and CDR2 is SASEGT. The sample taken for sequencing was PBMCs or a T cell subset sorted from them (not recorded which). This receptor was obtained from an adult woman who had mild COVID-19 (a few samples of this study predate the infection). Cell type and time point are not known. The J gene is TRBJ2-3, the V gene TRBV6-1; either TRBD1 or TRBD2 may supply D (5 bases each). The CDR3 region has the DNA TGTGCCAGCAGTCCATACGGACTTAGGGACCCCGGAGATACGCAGTATTTT. It yields the protein CASSPYGLRDPGDTQYF.